What follows is one TCR beta chain and its context. Assay used: immunoSEQ multiplex PCR; TCRdb lists only in-frame clones, some missing. The sample holds around 34,000 clones; about 96% are singletons and the top ten take about 6.8%. Deletions cut 8 bases from V and 2 bases from J, with 15 bases between. This CDR3 spans 13 amino acids. The germline V gene encodes CDR1 SQVTM and CDR2 ANQGSEA. This record belongs to a study of preoperative IRX-2 immunotherapy in early breast cancer. Sample treatment: preoperative locoregional IRX-2 cytokine immunotherapy. Preoperative locoregional IRX-2 cytokine immunotherapy was tested in the phase Ib source study.

The TCR was taken from a human donor with breast cancer. This material was acquired from a patient treated with IRX-2 immunotherapy. The chain carries TRBV29-1 and TRBJ1-2, with a tentative D call TRBD1 (5 bases). CDR3 bases: TGCAGCTCCCAGGGACCGATCAACTATGGCTACACCTTC. This codes for CSSQGPINYGYTF.